The T cell receptor beta chain described here comes from a study of cytomegalovirus exposure and HLA in healthy donors. The germline V and J ends were trimmed by 7 bases and 6 bases, with 16 bases remaining between them. This CDR3 spans 13 amino acids. The germline V gene encodes CDR1 SGHKS and CDR2 YYEKEE (reference sequence). PCR primers comprised 60 Vbeta and 13 Jbeta primers. The protocol was immunoSEQ multiplex PCR, while the TCRdb copy is restricted to in-frame clones and leaves out a portion. The sample consists of about 170,000 clones, 70% to 90% of them appearing once. This clonotype originated in a man between 18 and 35 years old in good health and CMV-seropositive. The sample comprised PBMCs. The chain employs TRBV5-5 and TRBJ1-2; D may be TRBD1 (6 bases). The CDR3 region is CASGGGAVNGYTF. The CDR3 bases are TGTGCCAGCGGCGGGGGGGCGGTAAATGGCTACACCTTC.